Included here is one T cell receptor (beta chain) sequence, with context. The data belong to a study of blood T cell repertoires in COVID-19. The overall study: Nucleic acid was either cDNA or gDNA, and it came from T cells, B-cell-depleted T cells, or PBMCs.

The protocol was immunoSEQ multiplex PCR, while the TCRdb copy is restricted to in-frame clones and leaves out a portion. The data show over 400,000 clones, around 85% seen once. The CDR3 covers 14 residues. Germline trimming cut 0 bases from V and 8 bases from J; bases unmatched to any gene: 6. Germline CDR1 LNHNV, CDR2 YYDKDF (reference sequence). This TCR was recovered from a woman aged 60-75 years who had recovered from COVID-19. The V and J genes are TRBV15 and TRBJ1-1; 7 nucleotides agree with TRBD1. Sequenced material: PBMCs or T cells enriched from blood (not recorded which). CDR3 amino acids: CATSRDRQGQEAFF. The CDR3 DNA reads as TGTGCCACCAGCAGAGATCGACAGGGCCAGGAAGCTTTCTTT.